Included here is one T cell receptor (beta chain) sequence, with context. Per the germline V gene, CDR1 is MNHEY and CDR2 is SVGAGI. Trimming shortened V by 2 bases and J by 1 base, and 8 bases separated the two germline ends. The CDR3 has 14 amino acids. This entry is derived from a study of blood T cell repertoires in COVID-19. Study-level information: From the United States, Italy and Spain came samples of acute and convalescent COVID-19. Sources were T cells, B-cell-depleted T cells, or PBMCs; the material itself was cDNA or gDNA.

In the original processing: Reference gene primers were amplified, and this amplification served to estimate nucleated cell counts. Data came from immunoSEQ multiplex PCR; TCRdb stores just in-frame clones and leaves some out. That table is the source of V, J and clone size, and D and trimming were worked out from the DNA. The sample includes under 100,000 clones, 75% to 95% of them seen just once. The rearrangement uses TRBV6-5 and TRBJ1-1; D gene uncertain. This clonotype was sampled from a man aged 45-65 years with acute or convalescent COVID-19. Sequencing was done on a sample of peripheral blood. The CDR3 here is CASSYGWRNTEAFF. The DNA of the CDR3 is TGTGCCAGCAGTTACGGCTGGAGGAACACTGAAGCTTTCTTT.